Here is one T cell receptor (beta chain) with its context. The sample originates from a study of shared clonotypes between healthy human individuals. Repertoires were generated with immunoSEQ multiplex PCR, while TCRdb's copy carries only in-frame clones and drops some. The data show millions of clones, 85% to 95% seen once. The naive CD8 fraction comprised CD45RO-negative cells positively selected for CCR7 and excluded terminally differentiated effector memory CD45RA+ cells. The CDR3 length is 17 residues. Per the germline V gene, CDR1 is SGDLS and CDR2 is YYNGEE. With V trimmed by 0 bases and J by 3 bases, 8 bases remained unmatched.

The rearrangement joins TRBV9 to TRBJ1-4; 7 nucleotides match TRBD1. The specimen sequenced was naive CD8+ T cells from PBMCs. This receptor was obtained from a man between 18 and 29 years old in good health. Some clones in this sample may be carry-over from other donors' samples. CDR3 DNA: TGTGCCAGCAGCGTAGAGAAAGGGGGCGCGGCTAATGAAAAACTGTTTTTT. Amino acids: CASSVEKGGAANEKLFF.